The 7 T cell receptor beta chains in this list originate from one sample, sequenced in a study of T cell responses to AZD1222 COVID-19 vaccine. Here immunoSEQ multiplex PCR was the method, and the copy in TCRdb shows in-frame clones only, minus some. The sample carries some 120,000 clones, around nine tenths recorded once. The sequences come from peripheral blood, collected 28 days after the second dose of the MenACWY control vaccine. Receptors were obtained from an adult who received the MenACWY meningococcal vaccine as a control.

The V gene is TRBV9, the J gene TRBJ2-5; 7 bases are shared with TRBD1. Germline CDR1 and CDR2: SGDLS and YYNGEE. CDR3 length: 17 residues. V gave up 1 base and J gave up 2 bases; unmatched junction bases: 11. CDR3 coding DNA: TGTGCCAGCAGCGTAAATACAGGGGAATCAGGGCAAGAGACCCAGTACTTC. Translating gives CASSVNTGESGQETQYF.

The V gene is TRBV9, the J gene TRBJ2-3; no clear D gene. CDR3 length: 12 amino acids. V lost 2 bases and J 5 bases, leaving 6 bases between the germline ends. Per the germline V gene, CDR1 is SGDLS and CDR2 is YYNGEE. CDR3 coding DNA: TGTGCCAGCAGCGTCTCGCAAGATACGCAGTATTTT. Translated: CASSVSQDTQYF.

CDR3 sequence: CVRSLAGGFTGELFF. The CDR3 DNA reads TGTGTCAGAAGCTTAGCAGGGGGCTTCACCGGGGAGCTGTTTTTT. V and J are TRBV7-5 and TRBJ2-2; the table names TRBD1, a call not compared with the DNA. TRBV7-5 is termed a pseudogene. There are 15 residues in the CDR3.

V and J are TRBV6-1 and TRBJ2-7; TRBD1 aligns across 7 bases. The J segment lost 7 bases and the V segment lost 1 base, leaving 13 bases of the junction unmatched. The CDR3 spans 16 residues. Germline lookup yields CDR1 MNHNS and CDR2 SASEGT. This CDR3 reads CASSEVGDRRAQEQYV. The CDR3 bases are TGTGCCAGCAGTGAAGTCGGGGACAGAAGAGCGCAAGAGCAGTACGTC.

This chain uses TRBV3-1 (or the pseudogene TRBV3-2) with TRBJ1-2, with D possibly being TRBD1 (5 bases). Germline CDR1 reads LGHDT; CDR2 reads YNNKEL (reference sequence). Trimming removed 2 bases from V and 8 bases from J, with 15 bases in between. The CDR3 sequence is 14 residues long. CDR3 nucleotide sequence: TGTGCCAGCAGCCAACAGGGCACCGGGACCGGCTACACCTTC. Its translation: CASSQQGTGTGYTF.

V gene TRBV5-5 combines with J gene TRBJ2-7; D is tentatively TRBD1 or TRBD2 (6 bases each). The V gene lost 5 bases and the J gene lost 0 bases, with 18 bases spanning the gap. This CDR3 is built from 16 residues. CDR1 SGHKS and CDR2 YYEKEE come from the germline V gene (reference sequence). In DNA, the CDR3 is TGTGCCAGCAGGCCTGGGGGCGGGACCAGCTCCTACGAGCAGTACTTC. This encodes CASRPGGGTSSYEQYF.

The rearrangement uses TRBV20-1 and TRBJ2-1; D uncertain. There are 12 residues in the CDR3. The germline gives CDR1 DFQATT, CDR2 SNEGSKA (reference sequence). The V end was cut by 3 bases, the J end by 8 bases, with 11 bases between. The CDR3 DNA is TGCAGTGCTAGTGAGAGGTGGGATGAGCAGTTCTTC. Translating gives CSASERWDEQFF.